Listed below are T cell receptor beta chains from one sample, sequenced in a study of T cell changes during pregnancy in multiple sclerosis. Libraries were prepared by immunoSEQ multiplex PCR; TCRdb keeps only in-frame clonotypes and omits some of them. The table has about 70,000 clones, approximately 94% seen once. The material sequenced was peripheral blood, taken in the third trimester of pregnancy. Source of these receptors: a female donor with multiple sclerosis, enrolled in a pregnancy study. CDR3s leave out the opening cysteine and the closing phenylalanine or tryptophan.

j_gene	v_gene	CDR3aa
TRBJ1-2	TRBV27	ASSARTGGGYT
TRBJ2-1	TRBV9	ASSPSPGLASNEQF
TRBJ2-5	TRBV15	ATSMRRAGETQY
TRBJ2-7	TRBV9	ASSPPGSGVIYEQY
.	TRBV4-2	ASSQDPGTGSYEQY
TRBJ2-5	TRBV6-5	ASTPGDQETQY
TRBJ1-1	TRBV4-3	ASSQVGDRVSGAF
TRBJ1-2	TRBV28	ASVARVANYGYT
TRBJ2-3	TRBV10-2	ASSSTSWGTDTQY
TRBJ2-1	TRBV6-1	ASSSSGRGGNEQF
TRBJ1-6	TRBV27	ATPQGENNSPLH
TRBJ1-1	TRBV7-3	ASSLGANTEAF
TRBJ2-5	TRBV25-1	ASSGWGQQETQY
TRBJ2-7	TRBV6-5	ASSYGQGGEQY
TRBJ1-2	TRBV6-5	ASSYGTSEGYT
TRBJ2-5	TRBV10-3	AISEGQGAETQY